A selection of T cell receptor beta chains follows, all from one sample in a study of yellow fever vaccine responses in identical twins. Each CDR3 protein is one row after TCRdb ran MiXCR on the RT-PCR reads. The data contain over 10,000 distinct CDR3 sequences, approximately 84% of them seen just once; the ten biggest clones take up around 1.8%. The sample in question was T cells from blood (PBMCs), unsorted or a sorted subset (not recorded which), obtained before or after yellow fever vaccination (not recorded which). The receptors were sampled from a woman aged 18 to 35 who received the yellow fever vaccine. The CDR3 runs from the conserved cysteine through the conserved F or W. Each record gives: J gene, clone size, D gene, V gene, CDR3 DNA, CDR3 protein. A D gene is named only where the DNA matches it firmly. Clone size is given for some rows only: seen once, a few or many times, or a class if the clone is expanded.

J: TRBJ2-7
size: .
D: .
V: TRBV5-5
DNA: TGTGCCAGCAGCTTGTTGTACAGGGTGAGGGAGCAGTACTTC
CDR3: CASSLLYRVREQYF

J: TRBJ2-1
size: .
D: .
V: TRBV2
DNA: TGTGCCAGCAGTGGGCAGTACAATGAGCAGTTCTTC
CDR3: CASSGQYNEQFF

J: TRBJ2-2
size: .
D: .
V: TRBV5-3
DNA: TGTGCCAGAAGCTTGACACCCATTGGATCCCAAACCGGGGAGCTGTTTTTT
CDR3: CARSLTPIGSQTGELFF

J: TRBJ2-3
size: .
D: TRBD2
V: TRBV12-3/TRBV12-4
DNA: TGTGCCAGCAGTTTAGCTGAGCGGGGGGGTACAGATACGCAGTATTTT
CDR3: CASSLAERGGTDTQYF

J: TRBJ1-1
size: few
D: .
V: TRBV12-3/TRBV12-4
DNA: TGTGCCAGCAGAGCCCCGGGGAACACTGAAGCTTTCTTT
CDR3: CASRAPGNTEAFF

J: TRBJ2-2
size: .
D: .
V: TRBV10-1
DNA: TGCGCCAGCAAGGACAGCGCGAACACCGGGGAGCTGTTTTTT
CDR3: CASKDSANTGELFF

J: TRBJ2-1
size: .
D: .
V: TRBV29-1
DNA: TGCAGCGTGGGGGATAGTGTGACCGGGCAGTTCTTC
CDR3: CSVGDSVTGQFF

J: TRBJ2-7
size: .
D: .
V: TRBV11-3
DNA: TGTGCCAGCAGCTTGTGGGACGAGCAGTACTTC
CDR3: CASSLWDEQYF

J: TRBJ1-2
size: .
D: .
V: TRBV2
DNA: TGTGCCAGCAGTGAAGGGGGTCTCTATGGCTACACCTTC
CDR3: CASSEGGLYGYTF

J: TRBJ2-7
size: few
D: TRBD2
V: TRBV9
DNA: TGTGCCAGCAGCGCCGGGACTAGTGCCTACGAGCAGTACTTC
CDR3: CASSAGTSAYEQYF

J: TRBJ2-5
size: once
D: .
V: TRBV5-1
DNA: TGCGCCAGCAGCTTGGGTAGCGCAGAGACCCAGTACTTC
CDR3: CASSLGSAETQYF

J: TRBJ1-2
size: once
D: TRBD1
V: TRBV23-1
DNA: TGCGCCAGCAGTCAAGTAGGGAGACAGGGAGGAAACTATGGCTACACCTTC
CDR3: CASSQVGRQGGNYGYTF

J: TRBJ1-5
size: .
D: .
V: TRBV13
DNA: TGTGCCAGCAGCCAGGACACGAATCAGCCCCAGCATTTT
CDR3: CASSQDTNQPQHF

J: TRBJ1-4
size: .
D: .
V: TRBV10-3
DNA: TGTGCCATCAGTGAGTCGACGGGGTGGACTAATGAAAAACTGTTTTTT
CDR3: CAISESTGWTNEKLFF

J: TRBJ2-1
size: .
D: .
V: TRBV29-1
DNA: TGCAGCGTCTATCGGGACATCTACAATGAGCAGTTCTTC
CDR3: CSVYRDIYNEQFF